These 24 T cell receptor beta chains share one sample of origin, sequenced in a study of T cells after yellow fever vaccination. TCRdb processed the 5' RACE reads anew with MiXCR; each CDR3 protein has one entry. The sample consists of 68,000 or so distinct CDR3 sequences, 6.5% to 9% of them appearing once. This specimen consisted of CD8+ T cells sorted from PBMCs, obtained 15 days after the yellow fever booster vaccination. The receptor set was obtained from a young man who received the YFV17D yellow fever vaccine.

This clonotype came up a few times. The chain links TRBV30 to TRBJ2-1, with 9 positions matching TRBD2. Germline V gene sequence: CDR1 GTSNPN, CDR2 SVGIG (reference sequence). There are 16 residues in the CDR3. Unmatched junction bases numbered 11, after V lost 0 bases and J lost 8 bases. DNA of the CDR3: TGTGCCTGGAGTGTAGAGCTAGCGGGGCCGCGCCATGAGCAGTTCTTC. Translated, it gives CAWSVELAGPRHEQFF.

This clonotype was seen at least ten times. The chain combines TRBV6-5 with TRBJ2-7; D remains unclear. The CDR3 consists of 12 residues. Trimming took 6 bases from V and 4 from J, leaving 10 bases between them. The germline gives CDR1 MNHEY, CDR2 SVGAGI. The CDR3 loop reads CASSRTGYEQYF. The CDR3 DNA sequence: TGTGCCAGCAGCCGGACGGGTTACGAGCAGTACTTC.

This clonotype was seen ten or more times. V is TRBV29-1 and J is TRBJ2-7; 7 bases are a match to TRBD1. Germline-derived CDR1 and CDR2 are SQVTM and ANQGSEA. The V and J ends lost 5 bases and 7 bases, in that order; junction bases with no gene match: 14. The CDR3 extends over 14 amino acids. The CDR3 loop is CSVPRGLSPGEQYF. CDR3 DNA: TGCAGCGTTCCTAGGGGGCTCTCCCCCGGTGAGCAGTACTTC.

This clonotype was counted between two and nine times. The rearrangement links TRBV5-6 to TRBJ2-3, with 13 positions matching TRBD2. This CDR3 region has 18 residues. V shed 2 bases and J 4 bases; nucleotides not matched to a gene: 10. Germline assignment: CDR1 SGHDT and CDR2 YYEEEE. This chain's CDR3 is CASSFALGLAGTADTQYF. CDR3 nucleotide sequence: TGTGCCAGCAGCTTTGCCCTGGGACTAGCGGGAACCGCAGATACGCAGTATTTT.

This clonotype occurred many times. The chain uses TRBV19 and TRBJ1-4, with D possibly TRBD1 on 5 matching bases. The germline V gene has CDR1 LNHDA and CDR2 SQIVND (reference sequence). V lost 10 bases to trimming and J lost 10 bases, with 16 bases between them. This CDR3 is built from 12 residues. CDR3 nucleotides: TGTGCCACCTACGGGGCGGAGGGAAAACTGTTTTTT. Translated, it gives CATYGAEGKLFF.

In its sample, this clonotype was seen many times. V and J are TRBV5-5 and TRBJ2-1; D perhaps matches TRBD2 (5 bases). The V gene's germline CDR1 is SGHKS and CDR2 YYEKEE (reference sequence). This CDR3 region has 12 residues. The V gene lost 5 bases and the J gene lost 9 bases, with 12 bases spanning the gap. This CDR3 reads CASRQLGGEQFF. CDR3 coding DNA: TGTGCCAGCAGACAACTAGGTGGTGAGCAGTTCTTC.

This clonotype has a count of ten or more. This sequence joins TRBV14 and TRBJ2-7; 8 nucleotides line up with TRBD2. Losses at the gene ends were 3 bases for V and 3 bases for J; bases not matched to a gene: 4. Germline CDR1 and CDR2: SGHDN and FVKESK. The CDR3 is 14 residues long. CDR3 amino acids: CASSQTSAYYEQYF. Written as DNA, the CDR3 is TGTGCCAGCAGCCAGACTAGCGCCTACTACGAGCAGTACTTC.

This clonotype has at least ten counts. The chain couples TRBV4-2 to TRBJ2-3; 7 bases are a match to TRBD2. V shed 1 base, J shed 5 bases, and the junction held 12 bases outside the gene matches. Germline CDR1 and CDR2: LGHNA and YNFKEQ. This CDR3 region has 17 residues. The CDR3 DNA sequence: TGTGCCAGCAGCCAAGGGGAGGGCCCGGAGGGTGTAGATACGCAGTATTTT. It specifies CASSQGEGPEGVDTQYF.

The sample holds many counts of this clonotype. The chain joins TRBV6-2 or TRBV6-3 to TRBJ2-1; D is tentatively TRBD1 or TRBD2 (5 bases each). This CDR3 is built from 12 residues. V dropped 8 bases and J dropped 5 bases, with 10 bases sitting between them. Germline-derived CDR1 and CDR2 are MNHEY and SVGEGT. CDR3 coding DNA: TGTGCCAGCGGGTGGGGGAACAATGAGCAGTTCTTC. Protein: CASGWGNNEQFF.

This clonotype was observed at least ten times. The gene calls are TRBV5-1 and TRBJ2-7; TRBD1 matches 8 bases. V trimming: 3 bases; J trimming: 3 bases; junction bases outside the gene matches: 5. Germline V CDR1 and CDR2: SGHRS, YFSETQ. This CDR3 has 14 residues. CDR3 loop: CASSSSTGGYEQYF. CDR3 bases: TGCGCCAGCAGCTCGTCAACAGGGGGCTACGAGCAGTACTTC.

Many counts were recorded for this clonotype. The chain joins TRBV7-6 to TRBJ2-1, with 10 bases lining up with TRBD2. Germline V gene data show CDR1 as SGHVS and CDR2 as FNYEAQ. With V trimmed by 5 bases and J by 4 bases, 11 bases remained unmatched. The CDR3 sequence is 17 residues long. The CDR3 nucleotides read TGTGCCAGCAGCCAAAAAGGACTAGCGGAGATATACAATGAGCAGTTCTTC. Amino acids: CASSQKGLAEIYNEQFF.

This clonotype has only a few counts. The rearrangement uses TRBV4-1 and TRBJ2-1; D possibly uses TRBD1 or TRBD2 (5 bases each). Germline V CDR1 and CDR2: MGHRA, YSYEKL. Between the trimmed V and J ends, which lost 8 bases and 7 bases, there was a span of 12 bases. This CDR3 region has 12 residues. CDR3 bases: TGCGCCAGCGGGGACCTAGGGAATGAGCAGTTCTTC. Translated, it gives CASGDLGNEQFF.

There are many counts of this clonotype. An end of the junction differs from the germline gene, which may be a read error. The V call is TRBV15, the J call TRBJ2-7; TRBD2 is a possible D gene (6 bases). The V gene's germline CDR1 is LNHNV and CDR2 YYDKDF (reference sequence). The CDR3 consists of 14 residues. CDR3 sequence reads: CATSRAGASHEQYF. DNA for the CDR3: TGTGCCACCAGCAGAGCGGGAGCCTCCCACGAGCAGTACTTC. The entire variable domain, with the rest obtained from reference TRBV15 and TRBJ2-7, is as follows: DAMVIQNPRYQVTQFGKPVTLSCSQTLNHNVMYWYQQKSSQAPKLLFHYYDKDFNNEADTPDNFQSRRPNTSFCFLDIRSPGLGDTAMYLCATSRAGASHEQYFGPGTRLTVT.

This clonotype was detected ten times or more. V gene TRBV5-6 combines with J gene TRBJ1-3; 7 nucleotides agree with TRBD1. Germline assignment: CDR1 SGHDT and CDR2 YYEEEE. There are 15 residues in the CDR3. The ends lost 1 base at V and 1 base at J; junction bases unmatched: 2. The CDR3 DNA is TGTGCCAGCAGCTTGACAGGGGTATCTGGAAACACCATATATTTT. This codes for CASSLTGVSGNTIYF. Combining the CDR3 with reference TRBV5-6 and TRBJ1-3 gives the whole variable domain DAGVTQSPTHLIKTRGQQVTLRCSPKSGHDTVSWYQQALGQGPQFIFQYYEEEERQRGNFPDRFSGHQFPNYSSELNVNALLLGDSALYLCASSLTGVSGNTIYFGEGSWLTVV.

This clonotype was seen at least ten times. The rearrangement links TRBV29-1 to TRBJ2-5; 12 bases line up with TRBD2. The CDR3 covers 15 residues. Germline V CDR1 and CDR2: SQVTM, ANQGSEA. Unmatched junction bases numbered 6, after V lost 3 bases and J lost 4 bases. CDR3 coding DNA: TGCAGCGTTGAGACTAGCGGGAGTTACCGAGAGACCCAGTACTTC. It specifies CSVETSGSYRETQYF. The whole variable domain, filled in from reference TRBV29-1 and TRBJ2-5, reads SAVISQKPSRDICQRGTSLTIQCQVDSQVTMMFWYRQQPGQSLTLIATANQGSEATYESGFVIDKFPISRPNLTFSTLTVSNMSPEDSSIYLCSVETSGSYRETQYFGPGTRLLVL.

At least ten counts were recorded for this clonotype. The J gene is TRBJ1-3, the V gene TRBV7-8; D not certain. The V gene's germline CDR1 is SGHVS and CDR2 FQNEAQ. Trimming stripped 2 bases from V and 0 bases from J, with 5 bases between. The CDR3 runs to 14 residues. CDR3 in DNA: TGTGCCAGCAGCTTATTAGACTCTGGAAACACCATATATTTT. Protein: CASSLLDSGNTIYF.

Ten or more counts support this clonotype. The chain combines TRBV7-6 with TRBJ2-7; 9 nucleotides agree with TRBD2. V shed 5 bases and J 1 base; nucleotides not matched to a gene: 9. The CDR3 is 16 residues long. Germline values: CDR1 SGHVS, CDR2 FNYEAQ. CDR3 protein: CASSPGAREGSYEQYF. In nucleotides, the CDR3 is TGTGCCAGCAGCCCTGGTGCGCGGGAGGGATCCTACGAGCAGTACTTC. The complete variable domain, with remaining parts taken from reference TRBV7-6 and TRBJ2-7, reads GAGVSQSPRYKVTKRGQDVALRCDPISGHVSLYWYRQALGQGPEFLTYFNYEAQQDKSGLPNDRFSAERPEGSISTLTIQRTEQRDSAMYRCASSPGAREGSYEQYFGPGTRLTVT.

This chain uses TRBV30 with TRBJ2-3; D may be TRBD2 (6 bases). V shed 2 bases and J shed 0 bases, with 21 bases lying between them. Germline CDR1 GTSNPN, CDR2 SVGIG (reference sequence). CDR3 length: 18 residues. As DNA, the CDR3 is TGTGCCTGGAGTTCGGGACTCCGGGGTGCCACTAGCACAGATACGCAGTATTTT. It specifies CAWSSGLRGATSTDTQYF.

This clonotype has only a few counts. The rearrangement joins TRBV11-2 to TRBJ2-2, with 7 bases identical to TRBD2. V lost 7 bases and J lost 7; bases outside the gene matches: 6. There are 13 residues in the CDR3. CDR1 and CDR2 (germline): SGHAT, FQNNGV. The DNA for the CDR3 is TGTGCCAGCACCAGCGGGAAGGTCGGGGAGCTGTTTTTT. It encodes CASTSGKVGELFF.

This clonotype was detected a few times. The rearrangement joins TRBV27 to TRBJ2-1; D is uncertain. The V gene's germline CDR1 is MNHEY and CDR2 SMNVEV (reference sequence). The ends were cut back, 1 base at V and 7 bases at J, with 17 bases in the middle. The CDR3 sequence is 16 residues long. CDR3 bases: TGTGCCAGCAGTTTATACCCCTTGGCGGCTGGAAATGAGCAGTTCTTC. Amino acid sequence: CASSLYPLAAGNEQFF.

This clonotype was recorded many times. The V and J genes are TRBV7-8 and TRBJ2-7; D may be TRBD2 (6 bases). V shed 5 bases and J shed 3 bases, with 17 bases lying between them. Germline assignment: CDR1 SGHVS and CDR2 FQNEAQ. The CDR3 has 15 amino acids. CDR3 bases: TGTGCCAGCAGCGGAAATTCGGGACTCGGCTACGAGCAGTACTTC. Translating it yields CASSGNSGLGYEQYF. The variable domain in full, completed from reference TRBV7-8 and TRBJ2-7, reads GAGVSQSPRYKVAKRGQDVALRCDPISGHVSLFWYQQALGQGPEFLTYFQNEAQLDKSGLPSDRFFAERPEGSVSTLKIQRTQQEDSAVYLCASSGNSGLGYEQYFGPGTRLTVT.

This clonotype appeared many times. The chain recombines TRBV14 with TRBJ2-7, with 12 nucleotides matching TRBD1. The CDR3 has 15 amino acids. CDR1 is SGHDN, CDR2 FVKESK, per germline. Unmatched junction bases numbered 9, after V lost 5 bases and J lost 7 bases. CDR3 sequence reads: CASSLAGTGGEEQYF. The CDR3 nucleotides are TGTGCCAGCAGCTTAGCCGGGACAGGGGGCGAAGAGCAGTACTTC.

This clonotype has ten or more counts. V and J are TRBV7-6 and TRBJ2-1; 7 bases line up with TRBD2. The germline CDR1 and CDR2 sequences are SGHVS and FNYEAQ. This CDR3 has 13 residues. Trimming cost V 5 bases and J 10 bases; bases outside gene matches: 8. Written as DNA, the CDR3 is TGTGCCAGCAGCCCGGGAGGACTTTTGGAGCAGTTCTTC. Protein sequence: CASSPGGLLEQFF.

In this sample, this clonotype turned up many times. The chain carries TRBV21-1 and TRBJ2-7; the table's TRBD2 call for D was not verified on the DNA. TRBV21-1 is a known pseudogene. The CDR3 is made up of 15 amino acids. The CDR3 region has the DNA TGTGCCAGCAGCATCGAAGGCGGGAAGACCTACGAGCAGTACTTC. Translating it yields CASSIEGGKTYEQYF.